This is a list of T cell receptor beta chains from one sample in a study of shared clonotypes between healthy human individuals. Libraries were prepared by immunoSEQ multiplex PCR; TCRdb keeps only in-frame clonotypes and omits some of them. The repertoire consists of 950,000 to 1,200,000 clones, with roughly 80% occurring once and the leading ten covering 0.89%. Sequenced: memory CD4+ T cells from PBMCs. Source of these receptors: a man younger than 35 in good health. Some clones in this sample may be carry-over from other donors' samples. Each CDR3 is given with its conserved first and last residue. Fields, in order: V gene, clone size, D gene, J gene, CDR3 protein, CDR3 DNA. D genes are given only for firm matches. Part of the rows lack a size; the others show once, few, many or a class for expanded clones.

>TRBV30|NA|NA|TRBJ1-2
CAWNPGRVHRYTF
TGTGCCTGGAATCCCGGGAGAGTACATCGCTACACCTTC
>TRBV28|NA|NA|TRBJ1-1
CASRAVRNTEAFF
TGTGCCAGCAGGGCAGTTCGGAACACTGAAGCTTTCTTT
>TRBV7-9|NA|NA|TRBJ1-1
CASSLLGDTEAFF
TGTGCCAGCAGCTTACTGGGCGACACTGAAGCTTTCTTT
>TRBV11-2|NA|NA|TRBJ2-3
CASSFNVATDTQYF
TGTGCCAGCAGCTTCAACGTCGCCACAGATACGCAGTATTTT
>TRBV2|NA|TRBD2|TRBJ2-4
CASKPSGSSNIQYF
TGTGCCAGCAAGCCTAGCGGGAGTAGTAACATTCAGTACTTC
>TRBV6-4|NA|TRBD2|TRBJ2-1
CASSAGLDRGEQFF
TGTGCCAGCAGTGCGGGACTAGATCGGGGTGAGCAGTTCTTC
>TRBV28|few|TRBD1|TRBJ1-1
CASPQGAGLEAFF
TGTGCCAGCCCCCAGGGGGCAGGACTCGAAGCTTTCTTT
>TRBV19|NA|TRBD2|TRBJ2-1
CASSGRLAGIGNEQFF
TGTGCCAGTAGTGGCCGACTAGCGGGAATAGGCAATGAGCAGTTCTTC
>TRBV28|few|NA|TRBJ1-3
CASSLMTGRSGNTIYF
TGTGCCAGCAGTTTGATGACAGGTCGCTCTGGAAACACCATATATTTT
>TRBV6-1|once|NA|TRBJ2-7
CASSETRQSAYEQYF
TGTGCCAGCAGTGAAACTCGTCAGTCTGCCTACGAGCAGTACTTC
>TRBV6-1|NA|NA|TRBJ1-5
CASTPVQNQPQHF
TGTGCCAGCACCCCGGTACAGAATCAGCCCCAGCATTTT
>TRBV15|NA|TRBD2|TRBJ2-1
CATSRESSGYNEQFF
TGTGCCACCAGCAGAGAGTCTAGCGGCTACAATGAGCAGTTCTTC
>TRBV6-5|few|NA|TRBJ2-7
CASSYGKPYEQYF
TGTGCCAGCAGTTACGGCAAGCCCTACGAGCAGTACTTC
>TRBV19|NA|TRBD2|TRBJ2-3
CASSPRLAPVLGTDTQYF
TGTGCCAGTAGCCCCAGACTAGCTCCGGTCCTCGGCACAGATACGCAGTATTTT
>TRBV20-1|NA|NA|TRBJ1-1
CSARGYTEAFF
TGCAGTGCTAGAGGGTACACTGAAGCTTTCTTT
>TRBV4-1|NA|NA|TRBJ1-2
CASSQGTANDPFYGYTF
TGCGCCAGCAGCCAAGGGACAGCCAACGACCCCTTCTATGGCTACACCTTC
>TRBV2|NA|NA|TRBJ1-3
CASTYGGTGNTIYF
TGTGCCAGCACCTACGGGGGGACGGGAAACACCATATATTTT
>TRBV4-1|NA|TRBD1|TRBJ1-4
CASSLEGQGIGKLFF
TGCGCCAGCAGCCTAGAGGGACAGGGGATTGGAAAACTGTTTTTT
>TRBV18|NA|NA|TRBJ1-1
CASSPLRQVDTEAFF
TGTGCCAGCTCACCCCTTAGACAGGTGGACACTGAAGCTTTCTTT
>TRBV28|NA|TRBD2|TRBJ2-1
CASIQGGGRNYNEQFF
TGTGCCAGCATCCAGGGCGGCGGGAGGAACTACAATGAGCAGTTCTTC
>TRBV11-2|NA|NA|TRBJ1-3
CASSDPRGSGNTIYF
TGTGCCAGCAGCGACCCACGGGGCTCTGGAAACACCATATATTTT
>TRBV5-1|NA|TRBD1|TRBJ2-7
CASSSRQGAILREQYF
TGCGCCAGCAGCTCTCGACAGGGGGCTATTTTGAGAGAGCAGTACTTC
>TRBV18|NA|NA|TRBJ1-1
CASSSELNTEAFF
TGTGCCAGCTCGTCCGAGTTGAACACTGAAGCTTTCTTT
>TRBV9|NA|NA|TRBJ2-3
CASSVVSGQDTQYF
TGTGCCAGCAGCGTAGTTTCCGGGCAAGATACGCAGTATTTT
>TRBV7-2|NA|NA|TRBJ2-7
CASSLVGTPYEQYF
TGTGCCAGCAGCTTAGTTGGGACTCCGTACGAGCAGTACTTC
>TRBV6-1|once|NA|TRBJ2-1
CARSNNEQFF
TGTGCCAGAAGTAACAATGAGCAGTTCTTC
>TRBV6-1|NA|NA|TRBJ2-2
CASRNLWAGELFF
TGTGCCAGCAGAAACCTTTGGGCCGGGGAGCTGTTTTTT
>TRBV19|NA|TRBD1|TRBJ1-5
CASTGTGYQPQHF
TGTGCCAGCACCGGGACAGGGTATCAGCCCCAGCATTTT
>TRBV5-1|NA|TRBD2|TRBJ2-5
CASSATLAGGPETQYF
TGCGCCAGCAGCGCTACTCTAGCGGGAGGGCCCGAGACCCAGTACTTC
>TRBV21-1|NA|NA|TRBJ2-1
CASSKSGYSLGRDNEQFF
TGTGCCAGCAGCAAGTCGGGTTACTCGTTGGGGAGGGACAATGAGCAGTTCTTC
>TRBV28|NA|TRBD1|TRBJ1-2
CASSFQGGNGYTF
TGTGCCAGCAGTTTTCAGGGGGGCAATGGCTACACCTTC
>TRBV4-2|NA|NA|TRBJ2-1
CASSQDWLADNNEQFF
TGTGCCAGCAGCCAAGATTGGTTAGCGGACAACAATGAGCAGTTCTTC